This T cell receptor beta chain appears in the sequencing data of a study of blood T cell repertoires in COVID-19 (dated by TCRdb to the early 2020s). At the level of the whole study: Samples covering the acute and convalescent phases of COVID-19 were provided by collaborators in the United States, Italy and Spain. The samples were drawn from two sources: the first 160 participants of the ongoing ImmuneRACE study, and about 1,300 subjects contributed by 6 global collaborators. Subjects who had been exposed to COVID-19, were actively infected with it, or had recovered from it provided the deeply sampled blood TCRbeta repertoires that made up the dataset. The prospective study material was composed of cDNA or gDNA derived from T cells, B-cell-depleted T cells, or PBMCs. The sample metadata nearly always contained a de-identified subject ID, COVID-19 status, age in years and sex. Where HLA class I and class II types were available, the types were taken from metadata supplied by the sample provider, not from assay-based typing. The repertoires were made available in a free public database intended to serve as a resource for research on the immune response to SARS-CoV-2. General study outcomes and caveats: The quantity of clinical and demographic metadata differed by source and by participant and was supplied without curation.

The germline V gene yields SGHDT for CDR1 and YYEEEE for CDR2. The CDR3, cysteine through phenylalanine, is 14 amino acids long. Only the CDR3 region is kept as DNA, spanning 42 bases read in frame from base 1. V is cut by 0 bases and J by 0 bases, and the space between the germline ends is 6 bases. On this clone: The clone's antigen remains unknown. Nothing much larger sits one base from this clone, and base qualities are not available.

One collaborating source in Seattle enrolled patients while the patients were actively infected and followed the patients over time throughout the course of disease. Collaborating institutions collected whole blood in K2EDTA tubes following their own protocols. Collaborator samples were shipped for TCRbeta analysis as frozen whole blood, isolated PBMCs, or DNA extracted from either sample type. TCRbeta CDR3 regions were amplified from genomic DNA using the immunoSEQ Assay, a bias-controlled multiplex PCR. Under the source paper's analysis protocol: The number of nucleated cells in each sample was estimated by amplification of reference gene primers within the assay. To quantify the absolute abundance of each unique TCRbeta CDR3 rearrangement, sequence reads were collapsed and filtered. For each sample, productive Simpson clonality was calculated by taking the square root of Simpson's diversity index across productive rearrangements. As stored in TCRdb, this immuneACCESS dataset retains in-frame rearrangements with V and J assigned. A fraction of the clones does not appear; measured against another copy, unresolved V genes explain less than half of the discrepancy, and the remainder lacks a known reason. The V and J calls and clone size come from that table; D and trimming were worked out from the DNA. Present in this sample are under 250,000 clones, around nine tenths of which were seen just once. Together, the top ten hold about 0.8% of the sample.

The sample taken for sequencing was peripheral blood. The source of this sequence is a man between 60 and 75 years old with COVID-19, enrolled during active disease. The chain was built from TRBV5-6 and TRBJ1-2, with the D gene call left open. The nucleotides are TGTGCCAGCAGCTTGGTTACAGCTAACTATGGCTACACCTTC. This codes for CASSLVTANYGYTF.